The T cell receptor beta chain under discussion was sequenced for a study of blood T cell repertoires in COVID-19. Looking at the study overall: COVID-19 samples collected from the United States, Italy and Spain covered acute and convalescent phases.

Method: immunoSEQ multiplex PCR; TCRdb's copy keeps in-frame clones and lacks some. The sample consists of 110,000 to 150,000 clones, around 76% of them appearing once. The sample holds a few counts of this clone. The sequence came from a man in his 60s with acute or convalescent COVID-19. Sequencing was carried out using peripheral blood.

In DNA form, the CDR3 reads TGTGCCAGCAGTTTTGGTGCAGGGCAGAGGAATGAGCAGTTCTTC. Translating it yields CASSFGAGQRNEQFF. This chain uses TRBV27 with TRBJ2-1; D perhaps matches TRBD1 (5 bases). V lost 3 bases, J lost 7 bases, and 16 bases lay in between. Germline CDR1 MNHEY, CDR2 SMNVEV (reference sequence). CDR3 length: 15 residues.